These T cell receptor beta chains were read from a single sample in a study of T cell responses to AZD1222 COVID-19 vaccine. Clones were read by immunoSEQ multiplex PCR, and TCRdb kept only the in-frame ones, dropping some. The sample lists tens of thousands of clones, about 87% occurring once. Here the sequenced sample was peripheral blood, taken 28 days after the second AZD1222 dose. The receptors shown here come from an adult who received the AZD1222 COVID-19 vaccine. Each CDR3 is given with its conserved first and last residue. The D gene is left open where the match is weak. Some rows have no size entry. The others give once, few or many, or a class for an expanded clone.

clone_size	d_call	j_call	v_call	cdr3_nt	cdr3_aa
-	-	TRBJ2-3	TRBV25-1	TGTGCCAGCTTAGGTCGAGCGGCTTTCCTAAACACAGATACGCAGTATTTT	CASLGRAAFLNTDTQYF
-	-	TRBJ1-6	TRBV10-1	TGCGCCAGCAGCGCACAGGCGAATTCACCCCTCCACTTT	CASSAQANSPLHF
-	-	TRBJ1-5	TRBV28	TGTGCCAGCAGTCCACGGAGAGTGGGCAATCAGCCCCAGCATTTT	CASSPRRVGNQPQHF
-	-	TRBJ1-6	TRBV6-1	TGTGCCAGCAGTGAAACAGCCCCATATAATTCACCCCTCCACTTT	CASSETAPYNSPLHF
-	-	TRBJ2-6	TRBV29-1	TGCAGCGTTGAGATTGGTAGCTCTGGGGCCAACGTCCTGACTTTC	CSVEIGSSGANVLTF
-	-	TRBJ1-1	TRBV27	TGTGCCAGCAGTTTATCGTGGGGGAAAGGGGCTGAAGCTTTCTTT	CASSLSWGKGAEAFF
-	TRBD2	TRBJ2-7	TRBV9	TGTGCCAGCAGCCCCCGGACTAGCGACTACGAGCAGTACTTC	CASSPRTSDYEQYF
-	-	TRBJ1-2	TRBV28	TGTGCCAGCGAAGGGCAGGGAAGGGGTGGCTACACCTTC	CASEGQGRGGYTF
-	-	TRBJ1-1	TRBV6-5	TGTGCCAGCAGTTACTCGGGAGGTGCGAACACTGAAGCTTTCTTT	CASSYSGGANTEAFF
-	-	TRBJ1-1	TRBV19	TGTGCCAGTAGTATTAATTTAGAGAACACTGAAGCTTTCTTT	CASSINLENTEAFF
-	-	TRBJ2-7	TRBV28	TGTGCCAGCAGTCCCCGGGACGGATTTCCCTACGAGCAGTACTTC	CASSPRDGFPYEQYF
few	TRBD2	TRBJ2-7	TRBV15	TGTGCCACCAGCAAACGGACTAGCGGGAGCGAGCAGTACTTC	CATSKRTSGSEQYF
-	TRBD2	TRBJ2-5	TRBV7-8	TGTGCCAGCAGCTTAGGGACTAGCGGGAGCGGGGCCCAGTACTTC	CASSLGTSGSGAQYF
-	-	TRBJ1-5	TRBV19	TGTGCCAGTAGTATAGTCCCCGGAGGGGGTCAGCCCCAGCATTTT	CASSIVPGGGQPQHF
-	-	TRBJ2-3	TRBV5-4	TGTGCCAGCAGCCTGCGCACAGATACGCAGTATTTT	CASSLRTDTQYF